The clone carrying this TCR beta chain was seen ten or more times. Its target is unknown. Reverse transcription used around 500 ng RNA and constant-region primers for alpha and beta. Using multiplexing indices, alpha and beta chain libraries were generated apart by chain-specific third strand synthesis. One primer pair amplified all rearrangements per chain; each cDNA got molecular barcodes. TCRdb itself ran the 5' RACE reads through MiXCR, one entry per CDR3 protein. The table has roughly 13,000 distinct CDR3 sequences, approximately 10% seen once; the top ten hold around 6%. No cell fractionation was done, so the repertoire covers all unsorted peripheral blood T cells. The CDR3 has 16 amino acids. The V and J ends lost 5 bases and 7 bases respectively, with 20 bases between them. Germline loops: CDR1 SEHNR, CDR2 FQNEAQ (reference sequence). The data derive from a study of HIV-infected patients and healthy controls.

Study observations and caveats: Mean usage of eight alpha and eight beta V genes differed significantly in HIV-infected patients versus controls.

Sequencing was carried out using blood. The chain couples TRBV7-9 to TRBJ1-4; a weak D match, TRBD1 (5 bases). This clonotype was obtained from an adult in good health. CDR3 loop: CASSRRRGDWFEKLFF. CDR3 nucleotides: TGTGCCAGCAGCAGAAGAAGAGGGGACTGGTTTGAAAAACTGTTTTTT. Together with reference TRBV7-9 and TRBJ1-4, the CDR3 gives the full variable domain: DTGVSQNPRHKITKRGQNVTFRCDPISEHNRLYWYRQTLGQGPEFLTYFQNEAQLEKSRLLSDRFSAERPKGSFSTLEIQRTEQGDSAMYLCASSRRRGDWFEKLFFGSGTQLSVL.